The rows below give T cell receptor beta chains drawn from one sample of a study of human T cells and chemical hapten exposure. TCRdb analysed the RACE reads with MiXCR anew, one entry per CDR3 protein. The sample lists under 400,000 distinct CDR3 sequences; less than 6.5% were seen once. The sample was whole blood, taken in connection with sensitization to the hapten diphenylcyclopropenone (DPC). These receptors were collected from a woman in her 50s with alopecia areata. Some clones in this sample may be carry-over from other donors' samples. Both conserved end residues are trimmed from each CDR3. Fields, in order: V gene, J gene, CDR3 protein.

TRBV7-2,TRBJ2-3,ASSTGLADTQY
TRBV14,TRBJ2-7,ASSPGWDRGFYEQY
TRBV20-1,TRBJ2-1,SARDRVGVLNEQF
TRBV25-1,TRBJ2-1,ASSLAPSSPWDEQF
TRBV4-2,TRBJ1-1,ASSPPGGGTNTEAF
TRBV11-2,TRBJ2-7,ASSQGGLGY
TRBV20-1,TRBJ2-7,SASGQTSEQY
TRBV6-2/TRBV6-3,TRBJ2-1,ASSYPQEGTDEQF
TRBV2,TRBJ2-4,ASSNRDAIQY
TRBV15,TRBJ2-3,ATSLEPGDTQY
TRBV29-1,TRBJ2-2,SVILLETGELF
TRBV20-1,TRBJ1-1,SARRLDSWSEAF
TRBV5-4,TRBJ2-5,ASSPGGLGAETQY
TRBV20-1,TRBJ2-6,SARYVGSGANVLT
TRBV4-1,TRBJ2-1,ASSARTSGLYNEQF
TRBV5-1,TRBJ2-7,ASSLATSVYEQY
TRBV15,TRBJ2-2,ATSRRTGRGTGELF
TRBV20-1,TRBJ2-3,SASGLGGMDTQY
TRBV7-2,TRBJ2-7,ASSPPGLSYEQY
TRBV7-6,TRBJ2-3,ASSAGTSARTDTQY
TRBV18,TRBJ2-3,ASSPRVGGTDTQY
TRBV20-1,TRBJ1-3,SASPAPGNTIY
TRBV5-1,TRBJ1-1,ASSFRDSEEAF
TRBV12-3/TRBV12-4,TRBJ1-1,ASSNRLNTEAF
TRBV20-1,TRBJ2-4,SARVNDRGDIQY
TRBV20-1,TRBJ2-4,SASAGEGAKNIQY
TRBV5-1,TRBJ2-3,ASSDTSDTQY
TRBV4-3,TRBJ2-5,ASSQDRLAGMETQY
TRBV11-2,TRBJ2-1,ASSSTLAGVIEQF
TRBV9,TRBJ2-7,ASSASGTSGYEQY
TRBV12-5,TRBJ2-1,ASGRTGTTDNEQF
TRBV28,TRBJ2-3,ASTARDTQY
TRBV6-2/TRBV6-3,TRBJ2-1,ASSYYSGEGNEQF
TRBV12-3/TRBV12-4,TRBJ1-6,ASSLLFDNSPLH
TRBV6-2/TRBV6-3,TRBJ2-7,ASSYWDTREQY
TRBV18,TRBJ2-1,ASSPAGAGNEQF
TRBV20-1,TRBJ1-3,SASPTSSGNTIY
TRBV6-5,TRBJ1-6,ASSPGVGNSPLH
TRBV11-1,TRBJ2-3,ASSPLLTNTDTQY
TRBV2,TRBJ1-5,ASSEWGLREPQH
TRBV30,TRBJ2-6,AHGLARTSGANVLT
TRBV2,TRBJ2-2,ASTEVRTRSRTGELF
TRBV21-1,TRBJ2-3,ASSKPGLAGVTDTQY
TRBV5-1,TRBJ2-7,ASSPGHLGNEQY
TRBV10-3,TRBJ2-1,AISEARGTNNEQF
TRBV4-1,TRBJ2-1,ASSHQRGHYNEQF
TRBV12-3/TRBV12-4,TRBJ2-1,ASSLALAGVVVEQF
TRBV12-3/TRBV12-4,TRBJ1-6,ASSPRQGGSPLH
TRBV4-1,TRBJ2-5,ASSQGNGNQETQY
TRBV29-1,TRBJ2-1,SVTGTTYNEQF
TRBV24-1,TRBJ1-5,ATRGQGAGQPQH
TRBV5-5,TRBJ2-7,ASSPDRGRTVYEQY
TRBV20-1,TRBJ2-1,SAPRQGERNEQF
TRBV3-1,TRBJ2-7,ASSQSSGSTSAGQY
TRBV29-1,TRBJ1-2,SVGDRGYGYT
TRBV20-1,TRBJ2-3,SAPTTDTQY
TRBV13,TRBJ2-5,ASSPDRPAQETQY
TRBV6-2/TRBV6-3,TRBJ2-1,ASSSGREDRGEQF
TRBV12-3/TRBV12-4,TRBJ2-3,ASRPGAGRGADTQY
TRBV9,TRBJ1-1,ASTQILTNEAF